This paragraph reports one T cell receptor beta chain. Its antigen is currently unknown. TCRdb re-called the 5' RACE reads through MiXCR, storing one row per CDR3 protein. The repertoire has around 100,000 distinct CDR3 sequences, nearly 25% of them found once; the top ten carry approximately 13%. This entry is derived from a study of CD8 T cells in ankylosing spondylitis. Study-wide results and caveats: Certain motif variants had earlier been reported in reactive arthritis synovial fluid and blood. Disease-linked clones bore a CD8+ phenotype and were relatively rare in peripheral blood.

Trimming took off 3 bases at V and 7 bases at J, with 15 bases between the two ends. The CDR3 runs to 14 residues. Material for sequencing was synovial fluid, either unsorted or a sorted T cell fraction (not recorded which). The receptor was derived from a male donor with ankylosing spondylitis. V and J are TRBV12-3 or TRBV12-4 and TRBJ1-2, with D unresolved. The CDR3, as DNA: TGTGCCAGCAGTTTCGGAGGTGGGCCTCGTGGCTACACCTTC. Translated: CASSFGGGPRGYTF.